Each of the 20 T cell receptor beta chains below was sequenced from the same sample in a study of human T cells and chemical hapten exposure. Noted time point: patch test 1, 2 weeks after DPC sensitization. Treatment meaning: therapeutic diphenylcyclopropenone sensitization with weekly scalp DPC. TCRdb passed the RACE reads through MiXCR, listing each CDR3 protein once. The profile shows approximately 82,000 distinct CDR3 sequences, 12% of them singletons. The sample here was whole blood, taken in connection with sensitization to the hapten diphenylcyclopropenone (DPC). These receptors all come from a woman aged 60-75 years with alopecia areata. Some clones in this sample may be carry-over from other donors' samples.

There are many counts of this clonotype. The chain is built from TRBV29-1 and TRBJ2-3; D gene ambiguous. The CDR3 runs 14 residues. The germline V gene encodes CDR1 SQVTM and CDR2 ANQGSEA. V dropped 6 bases and J dropped 2 bases, with 15 bases sitting between them. DNA of the CDR3: TGCAGCGTAGCCGGGTCACACAACACAGATACGCAGTATTTT. This gives the protein CSVAGSHNTDTQYF.

A note on this clonotype: A read error may produce the germline difference seen at one junction end. The chain recombines TRBV7-9 with TRBJ2-3, with TRBD1 identical over 9 bases. Germline V lookup: CDR1 SEHNR, CDR2 FQNEAQ (reference sequence). CDR3 length equals 13 residues. The CDR3 here is CASGTGGTGTQYF. In DNA form, the CDR3 reads TGTGCCAGCGGTACAGGGGGCACAGGTACGCAGTATTTT.

This clonotype was counted only a few times. The chain has TRBV2 and TRBJ2-7; no clear D gene. The CDR3 has 12 amino acids. V lost 8 bases and J lost 3, with 11 bases in between. The germline V gene encodes CDR1 SNHLY and CDR2 FYNNEI. The CDR3 sequence: CASSDKYYEQYF. As DNA, the CDR3 is TGTGCCAGCTCCGACAAATACTACGAGCAGTACTTC.

This chain links TRBV4-2 with TRBJ2-7; 8 nucleotides align to TRBD2. The J segment lost 2 bases and the V segment lost 0 bases, leaving 6 bases of the junction unmatched. Germline loops: CDR1 LGHNA, CDR2 YNFKEQ. The CDR3 extends over 16 amino acids. This CDR3 reads CASSQDSSGTTYEQYF. The DNA for the CDR3 is TGTGCCAGCAGCCAAGATAGTAGCGGGACTACCTACGAGCAGTACTTC.

This clonotype was counted ten times or more. The V call is TRBV6-6, the J call TRBJ2-5; perhaps D is TRBD1 or TRBD2 (7 bases each). In germline, CDR1 is MNHNY, CDR2 SVGAGI (reference sequence). With 4 bases removed from V and 4 bases from J, the gap between germline ends came to 19 bases. The CDR3 sequence is 16 residues long. The CDR3 loop is CASSWGGGPLGETQYF. For the CDR3, the DNA is TGTGCCAGCAGTTGGGGAGGGGGCCCTTTGGGAGAGACCCAGTACTTC.

The V gene is TRBV11-2, the J gene TRBJ1-1; possible D gene TRBD1, 6 bases. Germline CDR1 is SGHAT and CDR2 is FQNNGV. The V gene lost 1 base and the J gene lost 14 bases, with 20 bases spanning the gap. CDR3 length: 14 amino acids. CDR3 loop: CASSLAGKVGGMFF. CDR3 nucleotide sequence: TGTGCCAGCAGCTTAGCAGGGAAGGTCGGGGGCATGTTCTTT. Together with reference TRBV11-2 and TRBJ1-1, the CDR3 gives the full variable domain: EAGVAQSPRYKIIEKRQSVAFWCNPISGHATLYWYQQILGQGPKLLIQFQNNGVVDDSQLPKDRFSAERLKGVDSTLKIQPAKLEDSAVYLCASSLAGKVGGMFFGQGTRLTVV.

The chain couples TRBV7-9 to TRBJ2-1; TRBD2 aligns across 7 bases. The V gene's germline CDR1 is SEHNR and CDR2 FQNEAQ (reference sequence). This CDR3 spans 12 amino acids. The V and J ends lost 4 bases and 8 bases, in that order; junction bases with no gene match: 2. CDR3 nucleotide sequence: TGTGCCAGCAGCTCACGGGGGGATGAGCAGTTCTTC. Protein product: CASSSRGDEQFF.

This chain uses TRBV7-2 with TRBJ2-3; D might be TRBD1 (5 bases). V was shortened by 2 bases and J by 1 base, with 10 bases between the two germline ends. Germline lookup yields CDR1 SGHTA and CDR2 FQGNSA. CDR3 size: 15 residues. The CDR3 loop reads CASSLLLGGTDTQYF. The CDR3 DNA is TGTGCCAGCAGCTTACTTTTAGGGGGCACAGATACGCAGTATTTT. The full variable domain, rest sourced from reference TRBV7-2 and TRBJ2-3, is GAGVSQSPSNKVTEKGKDVELRCDPISGHTALYWYRQSLGQGLEFLIYFQGNSAPDKSGLPSDRFSAERTGGSVSTLTIQRTQQEDSAVYLCASSLLLGGTDTQYFGPGTRLTVL.

The V call is TRBV6-7, the J call TRBJ2-1; 9 bases agree with TRBD2. TRBV6-7 is given ORF status, its function remaining uncertain. This CDR3 has 14 residues. Germline trimming cut 0 bases from V and 9 bases from J; bases unmatched to any gene: 3. The CDR3 here is CASSYSGLAPEQFF. CDR3 coding DNA: TGTGCCAGCAGTTACTCGGGACTAGCTCCTGAGCAGTTCTTC.

CDR3 sequence (DNA): TGTGCCAGCAGCTTAGCCAGGTACACTGAAGCTTTCTTT. Translated: CASSLARYTEAFF. V and J are TRBV13 and TRBJ1-1; D uncertain. This CDR3 contains 13 residues. CDR1 is PRHDT and CDR2 is FYEKMQ in the germline V gene (reference sequence). V lost 1 base to trimming and J lost 3 bases, with 6 bases between them.

V gene TRBV20-1 combines with J gene TRBJ1-6; 9 nucleotides agree with TRBD1. The CDR3 length is 16 residues. Trimming removed 1 base from V and 5 bases from J; junction bases left unmatched: 6. CDR1 and CDR2 (germline): DFQATT, SNEGSKA (reference sequence). In nucleotides, the CDR3 is TGCAGTGCTAGAGTCGGACAGGGGATCAATAATTCACCCCTCCACTTT. Protein sequence: CSARVGQGINNSPLHF.

This clonotype was counted ten times or more. Germline and junction disagree at one end, which may indicate a read error. The rearrangement uses TRBV7-7 and TRBJ2-5; possible D gene TRBD2, 6 bases. Germline V gives CDR1 SSHAT, CDR2 FNYEAQ (reference sequence). CDR3 size: 14 residues. The CDR3 here is CASSPSSVRETQYF. The CDR3 region has the DNA TGTGCTAGCAGCCCGTCTAGCGTCCGAGAGACCCAGTACTTC.

This clonotype was observed a few times. The chain links TRBV27 to TRBJ1-2; TRBD1 matches 7 bases. CDR3 size: 15 residues. Unmatched junction bases numbered 9, after V lost 5 bases and J lost 3 bases. Germline lookup yields CDR1 MNHEY and CDR2 SMNVEV (reference sequence). Here the CDR3 DNA reads TGTGCCAGCAGTACGACAGGGCACCAGGACTATGGCTACACCTTC. Amino acid sequence: CASSTTGHQDYGYTF.

V gene TRBV12-3 or TRBV12-4 combines with J gene TRBJ2-3; TRBD2 aligns across 8 bases. J gave up 2 bases and V 5 bases, and 6 bases lay outside the gene matches. CDR3 length: 15 residues. The CDR3 DNA reads as TGTGCCAGCAGTCGTGGCGGGGGGAACACAGATACGCAGTATTTT. It codes for CASSRGGGNTDTQYF.

Ten or more counts support this clonotype. The chain uses TRBV5-1 and TRBJ1-2; TRBD1 might be the D (6 bases). Germline loops: CDR1 SGHRS, CDR2 YFSETQ. This CDR3 has 15 amino acids. V gave up 3 bases and J gave up 1 base, with 13 bases separating them. This CDR3 is CASSWGRFSNYGYTF. For the CDR3, the DNA is TGCGCCAGCAGCTGGGGGCGATTCAGTAACTATGGCTACACCTTC. The whole variable domain, remainder taken from reference TRBV5-1 and TRBJ1-2, is KAGVTQTPRYLIKTRGQQVTLSCSPISGHRSVSWYQQTPGQGLQFLFEYFSETQRNKGNFPGRFSGRQFSNSRSEMNVSTLELGDSALYLCASSWGRFSNYGYTFGSGTRLTVV.

This clonotype occurred a few times. V and J are TRBV5-5 and TRBJ1-2; 9 bases fit TRBD1. Germline V gene data show CDR1 as SGHKS and CDR2 as YYEKEE (reference sequence). The trim removed 0 bases at V and 6 bases at J, leaving 9 bases unmatched. The CDR3 covers 16 residues. The CDR3 region has the DNA TGTGCCAGCAGCTTGGAACTGGGACAGGGTTTGGATGGCTACACCTTC. This sequence encodes CASSLELGQGLDGYTF.

The chain couples TRBV3-1 to TRBJ1-1; TRBD1 matches at 8 bases. The J segment lost 8 bases and the V segment lost 2 bases, leaving 4 bases of the junction unmatched. Germline V gene data show CDR1 as LGHDT and CDR2 as YNNKEL (reference sequence). The CDR3 is made up of 13 amino acids. The CDR3 DNA is TGTGCCAGCAGCCAACTCGACAGGGGAGAAGCTTTCTTT. Protein sequence: CASSQLDRGEAFF.

This clonotype turned up a few times. The V and J genes are TRBV7-8 and TRBJ2-2; D unresolved. The CDR3 loop spans 12 amino acids. Trimming took off 5 bases at V and 8 bases at J, with 9 bases between the two ends. Germline V gene sequence: CDR1 SGHVS, CDR2 FQNEAQ. The CDR3 sequence is CASSEDRGELFF. The CDR3, as DNA: TGTGCCAGCAGCGAGGACCGGGGGGAGCTGTTTTTT.

The table lists this clonotype with a few counts. The chain combines TRBV5-1 with TRBJ2-1; 8 bases fit TRBD2. Looked up from germline, CDR1 is SGHRS and CDR2 is YFSETQ. V was pared by 0 bases and J by 2 bases, with 4 bases of the junction left unmatched. CDR3 length: 16 residues. The CDR3 region has the DNA TGCGCCAGCAGCTTGGACGCGGGAGGTCCCTACAATGAGCAGTTCTTC. It codes for CASSLDAGGPYNEQFF. The whole variable domain, remainder taken from reference TRBV5-1 and TRBJ2-1, is KAGVTQTPRYLIKTRGQQVTLSCSPISGHRSVSWYQQTPGQGLQFLFEYFSETQRNKGNFPGRFSGRQFSNSRSEMNVSTLELGDSALYLCASSLDAGGPYNEQFFGPGTRLTVL.

This clonotype has a count of ten or more. The V gene is TRBV2, the J gene TRBJ2-1, with 7 bases fitting TRBD2. V shed 9 bases and J 0 bases; nucleotides not matched to a gene: 5. CDR1 is SNHLY and CDR2 is FYNNEI in the germline V gene. This CDR3 has 14 residues. This CDR3 is CASNPGGSYNEQFF. CDR3 nucleotide sequence: TGTGCCAGTAACCCGGGGGGCTCCTACAATGAGCAGTTCTTC.